What follows are 20 T cell receptor beta chains derived from one specimen sequenced in a study of blood T cell repertoires in COVID-19. The protocol was immunoSEQ multiplex PCR, while the TCRdb copy is restricted to in-frame clones and leaves out a portion. This sample has roughly 120,000 clones, with approximately 85% found just once. Sequencing was done on a sample of peripheral blood. The receptor set was obtained from a woman aged 80 or older with COVID-19, enrolled during active disease.

V gene TRBV7-9 combines with J gene TRBJ2-1, with D perhaps TRBD2 (5 bases). CDR1 and CDR2 from the germline V gene are SEHNR and FQNEAQ (reference sequence). V gave up 5 bases and J gave up 7 bases, with 9 bases separating them. This CDR3 has 12 residues. This chain's CDR3 is CASSPRENEQFF. CDR3 in DNA: TGTGCCAGCAGCCCTCGGGAAAATGAGCAGTTCTTC.

About this clone: Other nucleotide sequences from this sample produce the same CDR3. The genes are TRBV6-5 and TRBJ1-5; 7 bases are a match to TRBD1. Germline V gene lookup returns CDR1 MNHEY and CDR2 SVGAGI. This CDR3 comprises 14 residues. The junction had 3 bases not matched to a gene; V was cut back by 6 bases and J by 1 base. The chain's CDR3 is CASRPGQSNQPQHF. DNA for the CDR3: TGTGCCAGCAGACCGGGACAGAGCAATCAGCCCCAGCATTTT.

V is TRBV12-3 or TRBV12-4 and J is TRBJ1-1, with D perhaps matching TRBD1 (6 bases). The CDR3 contains 12 residues. V dropped 6 bases and J dropped 8 bases, with 13 bases sitting between them. CDR3 sequence reads: CASRLTGVEAFF. CDR3 DNA sequence: TGTGCCAGCAGATTGACAGGAGTAGAAGCTTTCTTT.

The V call is TRBV6-6, the J call TRBJ1-1; D not certain. Germline CDR1 is MNHNY and CDR2 is SVGAGI (reference sequence). The CDR3 extends over 13 amino acids. The germline V and J ends were trimmed by 9 bases and 3 bases, with 14 bases remaining between them. The CDR3: CASTDEKHTEAFF. In DNA, the CDR3 is TGTGCCAGTACAGACGAGAAGCACACTGAAGCTTTCTTT.

V usage is TRBV7-6 and J usage is TRBJ2-3; 9 bases are a match to TRBD2. V dropped 1 base and J dropped 4; count of bases not matched to a gene: 6. The V gene's germline CDR1 is SGHVS and CDR2 FNYEAQ. The CDR3 extends over 16 amino acids. The DNA for the CDR3 is TGTGCCAGCAGCTTAGTGGGACTAGCTCCCTCAGATACGCAGTATTTT. Encoded protein: CASSLVGLAPSDTQYF. Full variable domain (rest looked up from reference TRBV7-6 and TRBJ2-3): GAGVSQSPRYKVTKRGQDVALRCDPISGHVSLYWYRQALGQGPEFLTYFNYEAQQDKSGLPNDRFSAERPEGSISTLTIQRTEQRDSAMYRCASSLVGLAPSDTQYFGPGTRLTVL.

V is TRBV6-5 and J is TRBJ1-5; TRBD1 aligns across 9 bases. The CDR3 extends over 15 amino acids. Trimming took 6 bases from V and 1 from J; bases not matched to a gene: 4. Germline values: CDR1 MNHEY, CDR2 SVGAGI. The CDR3 protein is CASSSGTGSNQPQHF. CDR3 bases: TGTGCCAGCAGCTCCGGGACAGGGAGCAATCAGCCCCAGCATTTT.

The chain links TRBV2 to TRBJ1-5; 9 bases map to TRBD1. Looked up from germline, CDR1 is SNHLY and CDR2 is FYNNEI. This CDR3 has 13 amino acids. Trimming took 7 bases from V and 7 from J; bases not matched to a gene: 5. Here the CDR3 DNA reads TGTGCCAGCATGGGACAGGGTCCCCAGCCCCAGCATTTT. The encoded protein is CASMGQGPQPQHF.

V gene TRBV5-1 combines with J gene TRBJ2-1, with 7 bases lining up with TRBD1. The CDR3 runs 11 residues. V gave up 3 bases and J gave up 11 bases; unmatched junction bases: 2. CDR1 SGHRS and CDR2 YFSETQ come from the germline V gene. Here the CDR3 DNA reads TGCGCCAGCAGCTCGACAGGGCAGCAGTTCTTC. Its translation is CASSSTGQQFF.

The chain carries TRBV5-4 and TRBJ2-2; D is undetermined. V was trimmed by 0 bases and J by 4 bases, leaving 4 bases between them. The CDR3 consists of 13 residues. Germline assignment: CDR1 SGHNT and CDR2 YYREEE (reference sequence). The CDR3 DNA sequence: TGTGCCAGCAGCTTGGACAGCACCGGGGAGCTGTTTTTT. This encodes CASSLDSTGELFF.

In its sample, this clone was seen once. CDR3 sequence (DNA): TGTGCCAGCAGCCGTCTCGCGAATTATTACTATGGCTACACCTTC. This codes for CASSRLANYYYGYTF. The genes are TRBV6-5 and TRBJ1-2, with no clear D. The germline gives CDR1 MNHEY, CDR2 SVGAGI. The V gene lost 6 bases and the J gene lost 3 bases, with 17 bases spanning the gap. The CDR3 sequence is 15 residues long.

This rearrangement joins TRBV9 to TRBJ2-2; 7 bases line up with TRBD1. The CDR3 length is 15 residues. The V segment lost 4 bases and the J segment 2 bases; nucleotides outside the gene matches: 5. The germline CDR1 and CDR2 sequences are SGDLS and YYNGEE. CDR3 sequence (DNA): TGTGCCAGCAGCCCCGGGACAGAAAACACCGGGGAGCTGTTTTTT. Protein: CASSPGTENTGELFF.

The genes are TRBV6-5 and TRBJ1-2; tentatively, D is TRBD1 (5 bases). V was shortened by 2 bases and J by 10 bases, with 11 bases between the two germline ends. CDR3 length equals 12 residues. The germline V gene has CDR1 MNHEY and CDR2 SVGAGI. The chain's CDR3 is CASSYLGGFYTF. The CDR3 coding sequence is TGTGCCAGCAGTTACCTGGGGGGATTCTACACCTTC.

The chain links TRBV3-1 (or the pseudogene TRBV3-2) to TRBJ2-3, with 9 positions matching TRBD2. CDR3 size: 15 residues. Germline values: CDR1 LGHDT, CDR2 YNNKEL (reference sequence). Trimming removed 5 bases from V and 4 bases from J; junction bases left unmatched: 7. The DNA of the CDR3 is TGTGCCAGCAGCAAAGTAGCGGGAGTACCAGATACGCAGTATTTT. The encoded protein is CASSKVAGVPDTQYF.

The chain links TRBV7-2 to TRBJ2-3; maybe TRBD2 (6 bases). Per germline, CDR1 SGHTA and CDR2 FQGNSA. The CDR3 consists of 12 residues. V lost 5 bases and J 14 bases, leaving 17 bases between the germline ends. CDR3 bases: TGTGCCAGCAGCCAAGGGCGGGAATGGTGGTATTTT. It encodes CASSQGREWWYF. Full variable domain (outside the CDR3, taken from reference TRBV7-2 and TRBJ2-3): GAGVSQSPSNKVTEKGKDVELRCDPISGHTALYWYRQSLGQGLEFLIYFQGNSAPDKSGLPSDRFSAERTGGSVSTLTIQRTQQEDSAVYLCASSQGREWWYFGPGTRLTVL.

The chain combines TRBV7-3 with TRBJ2-3; the D gene is possibly TRBD2 (5 bases). There are 13 residues in the CDR3. Trimming removed 5 bases at V and 1 base at J, with 7 bases between. Per germline, CDR1 SGHTA and CDR2 FQGTGA. Here the CDR3 reads CASSEGGTDTQYF. The CDR3 bases are TGTGCCAGCAGCGAGGGTGGCACAGATACGCAGTATTTT.

The chain recombines TRBV28 with TRBJ1-4; 7 nucleotides match TRBD1. V was clipped by 3 bases and J by 8 bases; unmatched bases: 9. The CDR3 spans 15 residues. CDR1 and CDR2 (germline): MDHEN, SYDVKM. The CDR3 sequence: CASSFIGGAGEKLFF. The CDR3 DNA follows: TGTGCCAGCAGTTTTATAGGGGGCGCCGGGGAAAAACTGTTTTTT.

A single count supports this clone. The chain has TRBV18 and TRBJ2-7, with 10 bases lining up with TRBD1. Germline trimming cut 5 bases from V and 6 bases from J; bases unmatched to any gene: 10. The germline V gene has CDR1 KGHSH and CDR2 LQKENI. The CDR3 runs to 15 residues. CDR3 loop: CASSTEGTGESEQYF. Here the CDR3 DNA reads TGTGCCAGCTCAACCGAGGGGACAGGGGAATCCGAGCAGTACTTC. The full variable domain, rest sourced from reference TRBV18 and TRBJ2-7, is NAGVMQNPRHLVRRRGQEARLRCSPMKGHSHVYWYRQLPEEGLKFMVYLQKENIIDESGMPKERFSAEFPKEGPSILRIQQVVRGDSAAYFCASSTEGTGESEQYFGPGTRLTVT.

V gene TRBV28 combines with J gene TRBJ1-2, with unresolved D. The length of the CDR3 is 12 residues. Trimming removed 7 bases from V and 1 base from J, with 7 bases in between. Germline loops: CDR1 MDHEN, CDR2 SYDVKM. In DNA form, the CDR3 reads TGTGCCAGCACGACAAATAACTATGGCTACACCTTC. Translated: CASTTNNYGYTF.

The chain has TRBV27 and TRBJ1-2; the D gene is possibly TRBD1 (5 bases). The ends were cut back, 4 bases at V and 8 bases at J, with 11 bases in the middle. In germline, CDR1 is MNHEY, CDR2 SMNVEV (reference sequence). CDR3 length: 12 residues. CDR3 region: CASSSTVGGYTF. CDR3 coding DNA: TGTGCCAGCAGTTCGACAGTGGGGGGCTACACCTTC.

The V call is TRBV24-1, the J call TRBJ2-7, with D possibly matching TRBD1 (5 bases). The CDR3 is made up of 12 amino acids. Germline V gene sequence: CDR1 KGHDR, CDR2 SFDVKD. Trimming took off 9 bases at V and 5 bases at J, with 13 bases between the two ends. In DNA, the CDR3 is TGTGCCACCTCGTCAGGGAACGACGAGCAGTACTTC. Its protein is CATSSGNDEQYF.